One sample yielded the 4 T cell receptor beta chains listed below, sequenced in a study of cytomegalovirus exposure and HLA in healthy donors. Some clones are missing from TCRdb's copy, which holds only in-frame ones; the method was immunoSEQ multiplex PCR. The sample shows roughly 140,000 clones, around 90% of them seen only once. The sequencing input was PBMCs. These receptors were obtained from a young woman in good health and CMV-seropositive.

The CDR3 protein is CASRPAGGNQPQHF. The CDR3 DNA follows: TGTGCCAGTAGACCAGCGGGGGGCAATCAGCCCCAGCATTTT. The gene calls are TRBV19 and TRBJ1-5, with TRBD1 as a possible D gene (5 bases). This CDR3 is 14 amino acids long. Germline V lookup: CDR1 LNHDA, CDR2 SQIVND (reference sequence). V dropped 6 bases and J dropped 2 bases, with 11 bases sitting between them. Based on the CDR3 plus reference TRBV19 and TRBJ1-5, the full variable domain is DGGITQSPKYLFRKEGQNVTLSCEQNLNHDAMYWYRQDPGQGLRLIYYSQIVNDFQKGDIAEGYSVSREKKESFPLTVTSAQKNPTAFYLCASRPAGGNQPQHFGDGTRLSIL.

V is TRBV15 and J is TRBJ2-5; TRBD1 matches at 10 bases. CDR3 length: 16 residues. The junction had 12 bases not matched to a gene; V was cut back by 6 bases and J by 5 bases. Germline CDR1 LNHNV, CDR2 YYDKDF (reference sequence). The CDR3 DNA follows: TGTGCCACCAGACCCACTGCGACAGGGGGCTTGGAGACCCAGTACTTC. This sequence encodes CATRPTATGGLETQYF.

This chain uses TRBV6-5 with TRBJ2-7; TRBD2 matches at 9 bases. The ends lost 4 bases at V and 4 bases at J; junction bases unmatched: 5. CDR3 length equals 14 residues. CDR1 is MNHEY, CDR2 SVGAGI, per germline. CDR3 bases: TGTGCCAGCAGTTTAGCGGGAGTTTCGTACGAGCAGTACTTC. It translates to CASSLAGVSYEQYF.

The rearrangement joins TRBV6-1 to TRBJ2-3; a weak D match, TRBD1 (6 bases). Germline V lookup: CDR1 MNHNS, CDR2 SASEGT. V lost 1 base and J lost 5, with 16 bases in between. This CDR3 is built from 16 residues. In DNA form, the CDR3 reads TGTGCCAGCAGTGAAGGTGGCAGGGGAGCTCGAGATACGCAGTATTTT. Protein product: CASSEGGRGARDTQYF.